Listed below are T cell receptor beta chains from one sample, sequenced in a study of cytomegalovirus exposure and HLA in healthy donors. The data were produced by immunoSEQ multiplex PCR, yet TCRdb's version contains in-frame clones alone and is incomplete. In the table there are around 62,000 clones, roughly 80% of which are singletons. The material sequenced was PBMCs. These receptors were obtained from a woman aged 25-40 years in good health and CMV-seronegative. The CDR3 runs from the conserved cysteine through the conserved F or W. D genes are given only for firm matches. Clone size, where shown, is once, few, many, or a class for clones that have expanded.

-,TRBV7-2,TRBJ1-4,-,CASSLLSDAGSGEKLFF,TGTGCCAGCAGCTTACTTAGCGATGCGGGGTCGGGAGAAAAACTGTTTTTT
-,TRBV4-1,TRBJ1-2,-,CASSHNSPGGYTF,TGCGCCAGCAGCCACAATTCACCGGGAGGCTACACCTTC
-,TRBV28,TRBJ1-5,-,CASSLPPRQGNQPQHF,TGTGCCAGCAGCTTACCCCCGCGACAAGGCAATCAGCCCCAGCATTTT
-,TRBV7-7,TRBJ2-7,TRBD2,CASSLASGDYEQYF,TGTGCCAGCAGCTTAGCGAGCGGGGACTACGAGCAGTACTTC
-,TRBV27,TRBJ1-1,-,CASSLEPNTEAFF,TGTGCCAGCAGTTTGGAGCCGAACACTGAAGCTTTCTTT
once,TRBV9,TRBJ1-1,TRBD1,CASSATGTNTEAFF,TGTGCCAGCAGCGCGACAGGGACTAACACTGAAGCTTTCTTT
-,TRBV7-2,TRBJ2-2,-,CASSLGGGNTGELFF,TGTGCCAGCAGCTTGGGGGGAGGGAACACCGGGGAGCTGTTTTTT
-,TRBV27,TRBJ1-1,-,CASSPHGTRTEAFF,TGTGCCAGCAGTCCCCATGGGACAAGAACTGAAGCTTTCTTT
-,TRBV28,TRBJ2-7,TRBD2,CASSLPASGYYEQYF,TGTGCCAGCAGCCTCCCTGCTAGCGGCTACTACGAGCAGTACTTC
-,TRBV30,TRBJ1-6,-,CAWSAEYSPLHF,TGTGCCTGGAGCGCCGAGTATTCACCCCTCCACTTT
-,TRBV11-3,TRBJ1-5,TRBD1,CASSLVRQGAFRQPQHF,TGTGCCAGCAGCTTAGTCCGACAGGGGGCTTTTCGTCAGCCCCAGCATTTT
-,TRBV19,TRBJ2-3,-,CASSPSRTDTQYF,TGTGCCAGTAGTCCCTCTCGCACAGATACGCAGTATTTT
-,TRBV30,TRBJ2-5,TRBD2,CAWSPGVGGQETQYF,TGTGCCTGGAGTCCCGGGGTGGGGGGGCAAGAGACCCAGTACTTC
-,TRBV28,TRBJ2-2,-,CASSLRTANTGELFF,TGTGCCAGCAGTTTAAGGACTGCGAACACCGGGGAGCTGTTTTTT